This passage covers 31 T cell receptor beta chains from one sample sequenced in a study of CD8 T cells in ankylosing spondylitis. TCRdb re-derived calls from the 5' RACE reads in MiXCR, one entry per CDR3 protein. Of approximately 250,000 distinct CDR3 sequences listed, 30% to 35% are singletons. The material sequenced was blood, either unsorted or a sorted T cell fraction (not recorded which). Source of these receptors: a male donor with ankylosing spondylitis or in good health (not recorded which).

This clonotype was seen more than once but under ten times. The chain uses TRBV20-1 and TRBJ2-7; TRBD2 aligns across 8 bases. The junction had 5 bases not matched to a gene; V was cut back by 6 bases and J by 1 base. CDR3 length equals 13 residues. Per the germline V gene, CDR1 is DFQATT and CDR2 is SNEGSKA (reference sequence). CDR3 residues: CSAMTSASYEQYF. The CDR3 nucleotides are TGCAGTGCGATGACTAGCGCTTCCTACGAGCAGTACTTC.

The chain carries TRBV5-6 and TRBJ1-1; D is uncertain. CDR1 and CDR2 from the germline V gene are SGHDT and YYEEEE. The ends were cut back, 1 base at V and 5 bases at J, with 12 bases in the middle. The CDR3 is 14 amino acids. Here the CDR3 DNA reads TGTGCCAGCAGCTTGTGGGTCGCGAGGACTGAAGCTTTCTTT. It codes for CASSLWVARTEAFF.

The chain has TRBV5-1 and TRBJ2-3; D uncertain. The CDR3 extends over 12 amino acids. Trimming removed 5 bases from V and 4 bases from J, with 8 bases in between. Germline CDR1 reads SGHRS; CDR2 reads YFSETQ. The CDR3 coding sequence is TGCGCCAGCAGAGCGAACTCAGATACGCAGTATTTT. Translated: CASRANSDTQYF.

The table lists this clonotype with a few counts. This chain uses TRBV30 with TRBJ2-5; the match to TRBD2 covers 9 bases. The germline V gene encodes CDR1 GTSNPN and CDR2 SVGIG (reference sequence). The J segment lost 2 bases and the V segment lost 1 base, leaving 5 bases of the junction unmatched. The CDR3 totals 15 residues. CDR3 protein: CAWSALAGLQETQYF. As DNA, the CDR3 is TGTGCCTGGAGTGCCCTAGCGGGGCTACAAGAGACCCAGTACTTC.

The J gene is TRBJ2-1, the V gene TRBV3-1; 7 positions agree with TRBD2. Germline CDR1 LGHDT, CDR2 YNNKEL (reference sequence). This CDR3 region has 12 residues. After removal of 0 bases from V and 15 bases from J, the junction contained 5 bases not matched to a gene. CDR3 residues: CASSQDSGGRFF. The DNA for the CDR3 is TGTGCCAGCAGCCAAGATTCGGGCGGGAGGTTCTTC.

CDR3 in amino acids: CASSVDTFSQPQHF. The CDR3 nucleotides are TGTGCCAGCAGTGTCGACACCTTTAGCCAGCCCCAGCATTTT. The chain carries TRBV6-1 and TRBJ1-5; D is uncertain. The CDR3 spans 14 residues. The germline gives CDR1 MNHNS, CDR2 SASEGT. V was cut by 4 bases and J by 7 bases, with 14 bases left in between.

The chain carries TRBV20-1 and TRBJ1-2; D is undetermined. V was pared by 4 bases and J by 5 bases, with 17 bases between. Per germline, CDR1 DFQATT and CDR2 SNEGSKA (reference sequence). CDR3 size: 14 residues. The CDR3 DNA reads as TGCAGTGCTAAACCCACCGCAAATATTTATGGCTACACCTTC. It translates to CSAKPTANIYGYTF.

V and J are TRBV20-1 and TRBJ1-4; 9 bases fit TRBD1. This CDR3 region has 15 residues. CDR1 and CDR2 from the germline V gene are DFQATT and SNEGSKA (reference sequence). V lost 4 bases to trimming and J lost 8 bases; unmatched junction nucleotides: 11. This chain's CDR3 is CSATTPGQGYEKLFF. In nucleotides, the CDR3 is TGCAGTGCTACAACCCCGGGACAGGGATACGAAAAACTGTTTTTT.

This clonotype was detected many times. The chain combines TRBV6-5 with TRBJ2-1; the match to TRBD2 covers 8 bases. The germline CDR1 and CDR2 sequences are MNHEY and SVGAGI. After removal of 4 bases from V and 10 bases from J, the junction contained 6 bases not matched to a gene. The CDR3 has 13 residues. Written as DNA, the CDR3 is TGTGCCAGCAGTTCCCCGGGGGGGCGGGAGCAGTTCTTC. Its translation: CASSSPGGREQFF.

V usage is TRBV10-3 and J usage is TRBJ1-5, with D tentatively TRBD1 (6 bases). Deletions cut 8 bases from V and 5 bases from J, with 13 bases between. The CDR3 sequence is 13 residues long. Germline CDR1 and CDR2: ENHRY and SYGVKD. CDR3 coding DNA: TGTGCCATCGCTCAGGGGCTGGATCAGCCCCAGCATTTT. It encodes CAIAQGLDQPQHF.

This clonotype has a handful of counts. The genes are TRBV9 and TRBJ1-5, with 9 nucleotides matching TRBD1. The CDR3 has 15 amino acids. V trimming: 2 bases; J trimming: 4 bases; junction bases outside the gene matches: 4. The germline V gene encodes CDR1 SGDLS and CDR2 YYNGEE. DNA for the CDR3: TGTGCCAGCAGCGTGGGACAGGGACCGAATCAGCCCCAGCATTTT. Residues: CASSVGQGPNQPQHF.

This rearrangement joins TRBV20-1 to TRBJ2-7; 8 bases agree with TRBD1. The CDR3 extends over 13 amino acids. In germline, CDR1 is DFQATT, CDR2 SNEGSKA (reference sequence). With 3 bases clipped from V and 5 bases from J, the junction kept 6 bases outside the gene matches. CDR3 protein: CSASWTGSHEQYF. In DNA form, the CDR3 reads TGCAGTGCTAGCTGGACAGGGTCCCACGAGCAGTACTTC.

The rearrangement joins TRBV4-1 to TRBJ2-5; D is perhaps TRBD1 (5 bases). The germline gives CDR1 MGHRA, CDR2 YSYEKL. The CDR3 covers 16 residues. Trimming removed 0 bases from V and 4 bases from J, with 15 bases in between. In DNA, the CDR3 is TGCGCCAGCAGCCAAGATGAAGGGGTCGTCGGAGAGACCCAGTACTTC. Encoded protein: CASSQDEGVVGETQYF.

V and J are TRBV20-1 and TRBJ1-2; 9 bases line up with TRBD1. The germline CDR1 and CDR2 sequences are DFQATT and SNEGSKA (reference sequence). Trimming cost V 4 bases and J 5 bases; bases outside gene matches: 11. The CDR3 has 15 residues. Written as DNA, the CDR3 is TGCAGTGCTAACGAACAGGGGGCAGTGGGATATGGCTACACCTTC. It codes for CSANEQGAVGYGYTF.

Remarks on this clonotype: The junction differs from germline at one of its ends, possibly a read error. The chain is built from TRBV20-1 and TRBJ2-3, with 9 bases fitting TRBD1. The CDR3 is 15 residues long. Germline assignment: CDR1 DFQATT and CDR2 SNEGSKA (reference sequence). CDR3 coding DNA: TGCAGTGCTCGAGAACAGGGGGCAGGCACAGATACGCAGTATTTT. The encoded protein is CSAREQGAGTDTQYF.

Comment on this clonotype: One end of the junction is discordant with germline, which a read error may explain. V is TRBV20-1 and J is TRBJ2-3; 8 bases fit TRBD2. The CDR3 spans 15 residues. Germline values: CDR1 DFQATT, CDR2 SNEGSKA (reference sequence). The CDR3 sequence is CSARGTSSGTDTQYF. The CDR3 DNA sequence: TGCAGTGCTAGAGGGACTAGCTCGGGCACAGATACGCAGTATTTC.

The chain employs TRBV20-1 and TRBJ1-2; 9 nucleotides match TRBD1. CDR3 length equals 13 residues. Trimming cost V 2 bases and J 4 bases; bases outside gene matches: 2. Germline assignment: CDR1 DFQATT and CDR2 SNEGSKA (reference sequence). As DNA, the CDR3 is TGCAGTGCTAGACCACAGGGGGCCTATGGCTACACCTTC. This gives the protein CSARPQGAYGYTF.

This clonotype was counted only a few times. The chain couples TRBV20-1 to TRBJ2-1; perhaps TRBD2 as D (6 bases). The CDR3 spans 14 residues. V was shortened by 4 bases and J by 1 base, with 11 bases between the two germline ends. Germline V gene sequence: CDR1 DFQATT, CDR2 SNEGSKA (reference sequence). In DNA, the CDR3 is TGCAGTGCTACCGGGACTGATTCCTACAATGAGCAGTTCTTC. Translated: CSATGTDSYNEQFF.

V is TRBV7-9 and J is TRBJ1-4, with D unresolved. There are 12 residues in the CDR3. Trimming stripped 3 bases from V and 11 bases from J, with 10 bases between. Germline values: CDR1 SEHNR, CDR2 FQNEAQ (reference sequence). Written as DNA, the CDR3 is TGTGCCAGCAGCTTTCCGGCTGACAAACTGTTTTTT. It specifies CASSFPADKLFF.

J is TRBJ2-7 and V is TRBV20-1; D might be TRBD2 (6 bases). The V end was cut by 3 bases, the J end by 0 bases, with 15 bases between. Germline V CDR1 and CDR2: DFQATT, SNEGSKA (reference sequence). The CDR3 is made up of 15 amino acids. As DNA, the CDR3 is TGCAGTGCTAGCCCCCGGGACTCCTACTCCTACGAGCAGTACTTC. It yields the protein CSASPRDSYSYEQYF.

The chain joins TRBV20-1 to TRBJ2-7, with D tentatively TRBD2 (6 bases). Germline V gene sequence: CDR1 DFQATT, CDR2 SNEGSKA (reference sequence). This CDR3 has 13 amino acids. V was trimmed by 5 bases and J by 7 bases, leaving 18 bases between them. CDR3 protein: CSARRDSEREQYF. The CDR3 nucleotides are TGCAGTGCTCGCCGGGACTCCGAGAGGGAGCAGTACTTC.

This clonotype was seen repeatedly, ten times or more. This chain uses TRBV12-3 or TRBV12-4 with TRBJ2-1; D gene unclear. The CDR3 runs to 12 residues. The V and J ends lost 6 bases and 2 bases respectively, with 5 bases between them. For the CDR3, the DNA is TGTGCCAGCAGCATAACCTACAATGAGCAGTTCTTC. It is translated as CASSITYNEQFF.

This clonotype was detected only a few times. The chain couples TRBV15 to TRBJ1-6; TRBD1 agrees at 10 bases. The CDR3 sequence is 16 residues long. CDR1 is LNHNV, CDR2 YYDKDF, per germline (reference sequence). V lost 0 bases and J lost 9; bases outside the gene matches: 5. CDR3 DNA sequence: TGTGCCACCAGCAGAGAAAGGACAGGGGGTCGTTCACCCCTCCACTTT. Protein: CATSRERTGGRSPLHF.

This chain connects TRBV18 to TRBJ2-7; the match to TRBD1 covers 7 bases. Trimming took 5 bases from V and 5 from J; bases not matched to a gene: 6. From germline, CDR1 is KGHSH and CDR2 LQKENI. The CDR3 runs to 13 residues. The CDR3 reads CASSYGQDDEQYF. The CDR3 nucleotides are TGTGCCAGCTCATATGGACAGGATGACGAGCAGTACTTC.

The CDR3, as DNA: TGCAGTGCCAAAGGCCCCACCGGGGAGCTGTTTTTT. It specifies CSAKGPTGELFF. The V gene is TRBV20-1, the J gene TRBJ2-2; D ambiguous. The CDR3 covers 12 residues. CDR1 is DFQATT and CDR2 is SNEGSKA in the germline V gene (reference sequence). V dropped 6 bases and J dropped 4 bases, with 9 bases sitting between them.

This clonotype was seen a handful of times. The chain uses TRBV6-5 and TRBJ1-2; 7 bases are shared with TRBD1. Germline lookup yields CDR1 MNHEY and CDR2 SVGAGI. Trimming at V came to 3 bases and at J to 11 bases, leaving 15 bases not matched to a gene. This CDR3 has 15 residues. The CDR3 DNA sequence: TGTGCCAGCAGTTATGAGCAGGGGGTCTATAAACGGTACACCTTC. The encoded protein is CASSYEQGVYKRYTF.

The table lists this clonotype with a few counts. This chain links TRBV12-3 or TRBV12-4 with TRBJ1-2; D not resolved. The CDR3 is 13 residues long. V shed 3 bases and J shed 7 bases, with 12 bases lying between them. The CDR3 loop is CASSFWGLVGYTF. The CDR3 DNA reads TGTGCCAGCAGTTTCTGGGGTCTTGTTGGCTACACCTTC.

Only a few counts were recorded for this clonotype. CDR3 sequence reads: CASSRRTGGVDTQYF. CDR3 coding DNA: TGTGCCAGCAGCCGTCGGACAGGGGGCGTCGATACGCAGTATTTT. This sequence joins TRBV3-1 and TRBJ2-3; 11 nucleotides match TRBD1. This CDR3 region has 15 residues. From germline, CDR1 is LGHDT and CDR2 YNNKEL (reference sequence). Trimming at V came to 4 bases and at J to 6 bases, leaving 6 bases not matched to a gene.

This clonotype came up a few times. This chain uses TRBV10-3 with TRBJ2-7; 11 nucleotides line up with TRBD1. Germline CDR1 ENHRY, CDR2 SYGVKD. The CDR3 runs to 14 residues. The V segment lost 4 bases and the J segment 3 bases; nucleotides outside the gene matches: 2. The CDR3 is CAISVGTGGYEQYF. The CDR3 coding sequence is TGTGCCATCAGTGTGGGGACAGGGGGCTACGAGCAGTACTTC.

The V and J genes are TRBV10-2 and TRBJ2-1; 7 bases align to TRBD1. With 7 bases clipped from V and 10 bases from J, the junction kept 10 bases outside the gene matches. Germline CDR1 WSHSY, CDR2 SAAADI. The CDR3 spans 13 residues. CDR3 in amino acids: CASTENRGREQFF. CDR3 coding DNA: TGCGCCAGCACCGAAAACAGGGGCAGGGAGCAGTTCTTC.

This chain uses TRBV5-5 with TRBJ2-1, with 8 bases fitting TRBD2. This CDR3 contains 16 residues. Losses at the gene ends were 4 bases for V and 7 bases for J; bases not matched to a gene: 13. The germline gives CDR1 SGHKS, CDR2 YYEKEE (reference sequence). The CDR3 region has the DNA TGTGCCAGCAGCCAGACGGCCCGGGGGGGTTGGAATGAGCAGTTCTTC. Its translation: CASSQTARGGWNEQFF.